This TCR beta chain was recorded in a study of OX40 agonist ivuxolimab in advanced cancers. Study as a whole: Treatment received earlier with anti-PD-1, anti-PD-L1 or anti-CTLA-4 agents was allowed, and around 36% had some. Among those treated, three patients had partial responses, one with hepatocellular carcinoma and two with cutaneous melanoma. General study findings and limits: Among patients with partial responses at 0.1-3.0 mg/kg, clonal expansion was among the lowest.

The CDR3 extends over 14 amino acids. The germline V gene encodes CDR1 SNHLY and CDR2 FYNNEI. Trimming took 3 bases from V and 7 from J, leaving 15 bases between them. Sequencing used immunoSEQ multiplex PCR; TCRdb keeps in-frame clones, though not all of them. Among tens of thousands of clones listed, more than 70% were seen once. Comment on this clone: Its antigen is unidentified.

The clonotype comes from an adult with an advanced solid tumor such as melanoma, head and neck, liver or kidney cancer. This sample comprised CD4+ or CD8+ T cells sorted from blood, obtained in a trial of the OX40 agonist ivuxolimab. The chain links TRBV2 to TRBJ1-2, with D unclear. The chain's CDR3 is CASSDPRESGGYTF. CDR3 DNA sequence: TGTGCCAGCAGTGACCCGAGGGAATCGGGTGGCTACACCTTC.